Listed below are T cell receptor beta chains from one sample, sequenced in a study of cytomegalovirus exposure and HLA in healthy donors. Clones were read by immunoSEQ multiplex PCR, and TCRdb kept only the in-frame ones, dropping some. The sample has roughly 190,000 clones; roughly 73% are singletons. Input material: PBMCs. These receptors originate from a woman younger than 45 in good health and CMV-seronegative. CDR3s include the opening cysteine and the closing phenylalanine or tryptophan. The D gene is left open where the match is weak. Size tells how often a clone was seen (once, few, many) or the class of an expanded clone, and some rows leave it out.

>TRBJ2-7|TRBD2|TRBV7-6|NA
TGTGCCAGCAGCTCCAATGTCGGGGGGTTATCCTACGAGCAGTACTTC
CASSSNVGGLSYEQYF
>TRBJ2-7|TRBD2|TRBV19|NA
TGTGCCAGTAGTATAGCTGGGCGGGGGGCCTACGAGCAGTACTTC
CASSIAGRGAYEQYF
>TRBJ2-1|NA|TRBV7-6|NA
TGTGCCTCTCTGGCTAGCGAGACCCACAATGAGCAGTTCTTC
CASLASETHNEQFF
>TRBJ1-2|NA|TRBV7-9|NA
TGTGCCAGCAGCTTTGTGGCCCCCCCAACCTTC
CASSFVAPPTF
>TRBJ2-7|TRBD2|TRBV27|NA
TGTGCCAGCAGTTTATCGTTTCCGGGAGGGTCCTCCTACGAGCAGTACTTC
CASSLSFPGGSSYEQYF
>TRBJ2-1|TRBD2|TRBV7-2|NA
TGTGCCAGCAGCTCCAAATGGGCGGGGGGTAGCTCCTACAATGAGCAGTTCTTC
CASSSKWAGGSSYNEQFF
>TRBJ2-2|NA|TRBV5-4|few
TGTGCCAGCAGCTTGGAAGGTAGCGGTGACACCGGGGAGCTGTTTTTT
CASSLEGSGDTGELFF
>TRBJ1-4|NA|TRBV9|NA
TGTGCCAGCAGCGTAGGGGGCGGACAGTTAGAGGCTGAAAAACTGTTTTTT
CASSVGGGQLEAEKLFF
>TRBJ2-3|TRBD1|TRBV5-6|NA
TGTGCCAGCAGCCCTCAGACAGGGTCGATAGATACGCAGTATTTT
CASSPQTGSIDTQYF
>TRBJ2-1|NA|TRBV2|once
TGTGCCAGCAGTGCCAGAAATGAGCAGTTCTTC
CASSARNEQFF
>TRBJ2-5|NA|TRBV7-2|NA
TGTGCCAGCAGCCTCCGTGAGGCCCAGTACTTC
CASSLREAQYF
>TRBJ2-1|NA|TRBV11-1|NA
TGTGCCAGCAGCTTTTCGGGTCGCGGGGAGCAGTTCTTC
CASSFSGRGEQFF
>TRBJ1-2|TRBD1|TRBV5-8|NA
TGTGCCAGCAGCTTTTCCGGGACAGGGGACTATGGCTACACCTTC
CASSFSGTGDYGYTF
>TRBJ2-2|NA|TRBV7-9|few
TGTGCCAGCACCACGGGTCCGGTTGTCGGGGAGCTGTTTTTT
CASTTGPVVGELFF
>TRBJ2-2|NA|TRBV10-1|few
TGCGCCAGCAGTGAGGGGGGGTCCCTCACCGGGGAGCTGTTTTTT
CASSEGGSLTGELFF
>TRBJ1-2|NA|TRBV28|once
TGTGCCAGCAGTTCCCCACATTCTAACTATGGCTACACCTTC
CASSSPHSNYGYTF
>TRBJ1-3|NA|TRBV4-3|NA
TGCGCCAGCAGCCAAGAATCCCCGACTCTTGGGAACACCATATATTTT
CASSQESPTLGNTIYF
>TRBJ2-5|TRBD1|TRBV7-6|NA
TGTGCCAGCAGCTTCGCCGGGACAGGGCCAGGGACCCAGTACTTC
CASSFAGTGPGTQYF
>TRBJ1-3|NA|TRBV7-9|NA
TGTGCCAGCAGCTTAGTCCTCTCTGGAAACACCATATATTTT
CASSLVLSGNTIYF
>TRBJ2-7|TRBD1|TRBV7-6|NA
TGTGCCAGCAGCTTAGGGACAGGGTTCGTGCTTGAGCAGTACTTC
CASSLGTGFVLEQYF
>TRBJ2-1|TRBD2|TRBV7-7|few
TGTGCCAGCAGCCCCATAGTAGCGGGTCCCCTGGCGGATGAGCAGTTCTTC
CASSPIVAGPLADEQFF
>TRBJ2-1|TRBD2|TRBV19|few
TGTGCCAGTAGTGGACTAGCGGGGGGGCAGGAGCAGTTCTTC
CASSGLAGGQEQFF
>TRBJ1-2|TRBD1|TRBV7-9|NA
TGTGCCAGCAGCTTAAGTAGGGGGCTTACTAACTATGGCTACACCTTC
CASSLSRGLTNYGYTF
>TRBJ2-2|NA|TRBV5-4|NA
TGTGCCAGCAGCTTGATGGGAGCCGGGGAGCTGTTTTTT
CASSLMGAGELFF
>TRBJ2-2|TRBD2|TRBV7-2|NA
TGTGCCAGCAGCGGATCATCGGTCGGACTAGCGTTTACCGGGGAGCTGTTTTTT
CASSGSSVGLAFTGELFF
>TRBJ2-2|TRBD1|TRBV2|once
TGTGCCAGCACTTCACAGGGGTCTCCCACCGGGGAGCTGTTTTTT
CASTSQGSPTGELFF
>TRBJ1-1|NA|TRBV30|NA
TGTGCCTGGAGTAGGACGGCCGAGGGTAACACTGAAGCTTTCTTT
CAWSRTAEGNTEAFF
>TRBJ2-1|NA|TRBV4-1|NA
TGCGCCAGCAGCCAAGATCGTCGGGCAGGGACCTACAATGAGCAGTTCTTC
CASSQDRRAGTYNEQFF